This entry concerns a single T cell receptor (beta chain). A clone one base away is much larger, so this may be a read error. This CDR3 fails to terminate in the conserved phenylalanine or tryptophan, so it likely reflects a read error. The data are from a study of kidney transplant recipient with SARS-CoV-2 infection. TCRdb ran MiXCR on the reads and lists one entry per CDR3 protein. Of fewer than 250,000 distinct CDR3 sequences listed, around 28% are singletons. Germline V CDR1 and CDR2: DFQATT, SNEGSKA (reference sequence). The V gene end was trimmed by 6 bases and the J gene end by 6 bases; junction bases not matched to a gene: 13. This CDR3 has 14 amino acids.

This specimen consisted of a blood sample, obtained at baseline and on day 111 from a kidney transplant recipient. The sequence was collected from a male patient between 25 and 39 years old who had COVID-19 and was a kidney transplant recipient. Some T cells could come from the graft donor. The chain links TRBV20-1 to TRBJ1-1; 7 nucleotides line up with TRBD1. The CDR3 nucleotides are TGCAGTGCCTCTTCCCCAACAGGGGTAGCTGAAGCTTTCCTT. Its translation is CSASSPTGVAEAFL.